The present TCR beta chain was sequenced within a study of regulatory T cells in long-lasting Graves disease. Study outcomes and limitations: Sample size was small, which may have lowered accuracy. The work looked only at peripheral blood and did not look at thyroid tissue.

Construction of TCR beta libraries relied on iRepertoire HTBI primers and on Arm-PCR targeting CDR3 regions. One entry per CDR3 protein results from TCRdb running MiXCR on the multiplex PCR reads. Of under 450,000 distinct CDR3 sequences in the sample, roughly 25% were seen once. Indicated time point: persistent/refractory GD, antithyroid drugs over 5 years with positive TRAb. Following extraction of RNA from PBMCs, that RNA was used to make the TCR library. Looked up from germline, CDR1 is MGHDK and CDR2 is SYGVNS. With 5 bases removed from V and 5 bases from J, the gap between germline ends came to 9 bases. The length of the CDR3 is 12 residues. This clonotype was recorded many times. Its target is unknown.

The clonotype comes from a woman between 35 and 50 years old with Graves disease. The specimen comprised peripheral blood mononuclear cells (PBMCs), sampled when the disease was refractory, from a patient treated with antithyroid drugs. V usage is TRBV25-1 and J usage is TRBJ2-5; D ambiguous. Written as DNA, the CDR3 is TGTGCCAGCAGTCTGATGGGGGAGACCCAGTACTTC. Amino acids: CASSLMGETQYF.